One sample yielded the 22 T cell receptor beta chains listed below, sequenced in a study of T cell clonotyping in hematopoietic cell transplantation (dated by TCRdb to the early 2020s). Libraries were prepared through the immunoSEQ multiplex PCR assay. The clones in this table, taken by TCRdb from immuneACCESS, are in-frame only. Not every clone is retained; where verified, under half of the shortfall comes from an unresolved V gene, and the cause of the rest is unknown. A total of approximately 5,400 clones appear in this sample, around 78% of them only once. The leading ten clones occupy less than 15% of the sample. The intended sense of this specimen's time point label: 30 days after allo-HCT. The sequencing here drew on peripheral blood mononuclear cells, taken 30 days after allogeneic stem cell transplant. Receptors originate from a male patient aged 60-69 years who had an allogeneic stem cell transplant from an unrelated donor, so the T cells may come from the graft donor. Some clones in this sample may be carry-over from other donors' samples.

The J gene is TRBJ1-1, the V gene TRBV6-4; D not resolved. V dropped 6 bases and J dropped 4 bases, with 18 bases sitting between them. The CDR3 runs 15 residues. Per germline, CDR1 MRHNA and CDR2 SNTAGT. The chain's CDR3 is CASSQSDILGTEAFF. The DNA for the CDR3 is TGTGCCAGCAGCCAATCCGATATCCTCGGCACTGAAGCTTTCTTT.

The CDR3 loop is CASSLAGGQGYTF. CDR3 DNA sequence: TGTGCCAGCAGCTTAGCGGGGGGACAAGGCTACACCTTC. This chain connects TRBV11-2 to TRBJ1-2, with a weak D call TRBD1 (6 bases). Germline V gives CDR1 SGHAT, CDR2 FQNNGV. The CDR3 has 13 amino acids. V gave up 1 base and J gave up 8 bases, with 11 bases separating them.

V is TRBV30 and J is TRBJ1-2; unclear D gene. The CDR3 is made up of 14 amino acids. CDR1 GTSNPN and CDR2 SVGIG come from the germline V gene (reference sequence). V was cut by 2 bases and J by 7 bases, with 17 bases left in between. CDR3 residues: CAWSYTGPLAGYTF. The CDR3 DNA follows: TGTGCCTGGAGTTACACCGGGCCTCTGGCTGGCTACACCTTC. Together with reference TRBV30 and TRBJ1-2, the CDR3 gives the full variable domain: SQTIHQWPATLVQPVGSPLSLECTVEGTSNPNLYWYRQAAGRGLQLLFYSVGIGQISSEVPQNLSASRPQDRQFILSSKKLLLSDSGFYLCAWSYTGPLAGYTFGSGTRLTVV.

The rearrangement links TRBV7-9 to TRBJ1-2; D is unclear. CDR3 length equals 13 residues. The germline V and J ends were trimmed by 1 base and 6 bases, with 9 bases remaining between them. The germline V gene encodes CDR1 SEHNR and CDR2 FQNEAQ (reference sequence). The CDR3 coding sequence is TGTGCCAGCAGCTTAGGGAGTGTAAATGGCTACACCTTC. Translating it yields CASSLGSVNGYTF.

The chain has TRBV5-6 and TRBJ2-7; 9 bases agree with TRBD2. The CDR3 runs to 15 residues. The germline CDR1 and CDR2 sequences are SGHDT and YYEEEE. V trimming: 4 bases; J trimming: 10 bases; junction bases outside the gene matches: 15. The CDR3 DNA reads as TGTGCCAGCAGCCCATCGCCGGGACTAGCTGCGGGACAGTACTTC. Translating gives CASSPSPGLAAGQYF.

The rearrangement links TRBV20-1 to TRBJ1-1; D not certain. The germline CDR1 and CDR2 sequences are DFQATT and SNEGSKA (reference sequence). V shed 4 bases and J shed 6 bases, with 9 bases lying between them. The CDR3 has 11 amino acids. CDR3 region: CSATTGSEAFF. CDR3 sequence (DNA): TGCAGTGCTACCACCGGGTCTGAAGCTTTCTTT.

This chain connects TRBV29-1 to TRBJ2-7, with 8 bases fitting TRBD2. The CDR3 runs 13 residues. Germline lookup yields CDR1 SQVTM and CDR2 ANQGSEA. The junction had 7 bases not matched to a gene; V was cut back by 7 bases and J by 2 bases. The CDR3, as DNA: TGCAGCGCCGTAGCGGGGAACCCCTACGAGCAGTACTTC. Residues: CSAVAGNPYEQYF.

The rearrangement links TRBV5-4 to TRBJ1-2; D gene ambiguous. The CDR3 spans 14 residues. CDR1 is SGHNT, CDR2 YYREEE, per germline (reference sequence). V shed 4 bases and J shed 0 bases, with 10 bases lying between them. Here the CDR3 reads CASSPIVSNYGYTF. For the CDR3, the DNA is TGTGCCAGCAGCCCCATCGTTTCTAACTATGGCTACACCTTC.

J is TRBJ2-3 and V is TRBV7-3; D ambiguous. This CDR3 region has 13 residues. Trimming cost V 6 bases and J 0 bases, with 7 bases left between them. Looked up from germline, CDR1 is SGHTA and CDR2 is FQGTGA. The DNA of the CDR3 is TGTGCCAGCAGTTCGCAAAGCACAGATACGCAGTATTTT. Its protein is CASSSQSTDTQYF. The full variable domain, in which reference TRBV7-3 and TRBJ2-3 provide the parts outside the CDR3, is GAGVSQTPSNKVTEKGKYVELRCDPISGHTALYWYRQSLGQGPEFLIYFQGTGAADDSGLPNDRFFAVRPEGSVSTLKIQRTERGDSAVYLCASSSQSTDTQYFGPGTRLTVL.

The chain joins TRBV5-4 to TRBJ2-2, with 7 bases lining up with TRBD1. The CDR3 consists of 16 residues. The V gene end was trimmed by 4 bases and the J gene end by 2 bases; junction bases not matched to a gene: 8. The germline gives CDR1 SGHNT, CDR2 YYREEE (reference sequence). The CDR3 protein is CASSPPGQLNTGELFF. DNA of the CDR3: TGTGCCAGCAGCCCCCCGGGACAGCTAAACACCGGGGAGCTGTTTTTT.

This clone was picked up a small number of times. The chain combines TRBV27 with TRBJ2-2, with a weak D call TRBD1 (5 bases). The CDR3 is 16 amino acids. Germline CDR1 is MNHEY and CDR2 is SMNVEV (reference sequence). Deletions cut 3 bases from V and 4 bases from J, with 15 bases between. The CDR3 spells CASSLNTRAGTGELFF. CDR3 nucleotides: TGTGCCAGCAGTTTGAACACCAGGGCAGGCACCGGGGAGCTGTTTTTT.

This clone is a singleton in its sample. The chain has TRBV4-1 and TRBJ2-5; 10 bases align to TRBD2. The CDR3 covers 15 residues. From germline, CDR1 is MGHRA and CDR2 YSYEKL. The junction had 6 bases not matched to a gene; V was cut back by 7 bases and J by 1 base. CDR3 coding DNA: TGCGCCAGCACCTCAGTAGCGGGGGGCCAAGAGACCCAGTACTTC. Residues: CASTSVAGGQETQYF.

The chain is built from TRBV4-2 and TRBJ2-2, with D hard to call. Trimming removed 4 bases at V and 8 bases at J, with 8 bases between. This CDR3 has 12 amino acids. CDR1 is LGHNA and CDR2 is YNFKEQ in the germline V gene. The CDR3 region is CASSLISGELFF. The CDR3, as DNA: TGTGCCAGCAGCCTAATATCTGGGGAGCTGTTTTTT.

This chain connects TRBV5-1 to TRBJ1-1; D unresolved. The ends were cut back, 3 bases at V and 1 base at J, with 4 bases in the middle. The CDR3 has 12 residues. Germline V CDR1 and CDR2: SGHRS, YFSETQ. The CDR3: CASSSGNTEAFF. The CDR3 nucleotides read TGCGCCAGCAGCTCTGGGAACACTGAAGCTTTCTTT.

V and J are TRBV7-9 and TRBJ1-1; no clear D gene. Germline V gene sequence: CDR1 SEHNR, CDR2 FQNEAQ (reference sequence). The ends were cut back, 4 bases at V and 3 bases at J, with 9 bases in the middle. The CDR3 has 13 residues. This chain's CDR3 is CASSSQADTEAFF. The CDR3 nucleotides are TGTGCCAGCAGCTCCCAGGCTGACACTGAAGCTTTCTTT.

V gene TRBV5-1 combines with J gene TRBJ2-5; 9 bases are a match to TRBD1. After removal of 1 base from V and 5 bases from J, the junction contained 3 bases not matched to a gene. The CDR3 is 14 residues long. Germline V gene sequence: CDR1 SGHRS, CDR2 YFSETQ. CDR3 sequence (DNA): TGCGCCAGCAGCTTGACAGGGGGCAGGGAGACCCAGTACTTC. Translation: CASSLTGGRETQYF.

This clone is classed as large. In DNA, the CDR3 is TGTGCCAGCAGCTTAGAATTATTAGGGAGCCAGACCCAGTACTTC. Its translation: CASSLELLGSQTQYF. The chain recombines TRBV7-6 with TRBJ2-5; perhaps TRBD2 as D (5 bases). The CDR3 contains 15 residues. The V gene lost 1 base and the J gene lost 6 bases, with 15 bases spanning the gap. Germline lookup yields CDR1 SGHVS and CDR2 FNYEAQ.

The chain employs TRBV11-2 and TRBJ2-1; D uncertain. The V and J ends lost 5 bases and 0 bases respectively, with 8 bases between them. CDR1 is SGHAT, CDR2 FQNNGV, per germline. The CDR3 spans 14 residues. The CDR3 nucleotides are TGTGCCAGCAGCCCTTGGGCCTCCTACAATGAGCAGTTCTTC. Protein: CASSPWASYNEQFF.

The chain joins TRBV6-1 to TRBJ2-7, with 10 bases fitting TRBD1. The V segment lost 6 bases and the J segment 2 bases; nucleotides outside the gene matches: 4. Germline loops: CDR1 MNHNS, CDR2 SASEGT. The CDR3 loop spans 14 amino acids. CDR3 loop: CASRSGTGAYEQYF. CDR3 sequence (DNA): TGTGCCAGCAGATCCGGGACAGGGGCCTACGAGCAGTACTTC.

This chain links TRBV6-5 with TRBJ2-2; tentatively, D is TRBD1 (6 bases). The CDR3 has 14 amino acids. The V gene's germline CDR1 is MNHEY and CDR2 SVGAGI. Trimming cost V 5 bases and J 7 bases, with 14 bases left between them. CDR3 coding DNA: TGTGCCAGCAGTCTTACGAGGGGGAGCGGGGAGCTGTTTTTT. Its protein is CASSLTRGSGELFF.

Details on this clone: One end of the junction fails to match germline, which may point to a read error. The chain carries TRBV7-7 and TRBJ2-2; TRBD1 is a possible D gene (5 bases). CDR1 and CDR2 from the germline V gene are SSHAT and FNYEAQ (reference sequence). The CDR3 has 14 residues. CDR3 residues: CASSLGAGTGELFF. CDR3 in DNA: TGTGCTAGCAGCTTAGGGGCAGGTACCGGGGAGCTGTTTTTT.

Here the CDR3 reads CATSRDRVQEKLFF. Written as DNA, the CDR3 is TGTGCCACCAGCAGAGATCGGGTACAGGAAAAACTGTTTTTT. The V and J genes are TRBV15 and TRBJ1-4; the D is unclear. Per the germline V gene, CDR1 is LNHNV and CDR2 is YYDKDF (reference sequence). This CDR3 comprises 14 residues. V was shortened by 0 bases and J by 8 bases, with 10 bases between the two germline ends.